What follows describes a single TCR beta chain. Antigen specificity is unknown. This table comes from immunoSEQ multiplex PCR, and its TCRdb copy is limited to in-frame clones, with some not included. The repertoire holds roughly 110,000 clones, with more than 80% as singletons. This entry comes from a study of graft-versus-host responses after intestinal transplantation. The CDR3 has 15 amino acids. The V gene lost 2 bases and the J gene lost 1 base, with 10 bases spanning the gap. Germline values: CDR1 SGHNT, CDR2 YYREEE (reference sequence). The chain uses TRBV5-4 and TRBJ2-1, with D unclear. The receptor's source is a human donor who was the organ donor for an intestinal transplant. Specimen: unstimulated CD4+ T cells sorted from spleen or lymph node cells, collected before transplant. The CDR3 DNA reads TGTGCCAGCAGCTTAGCGACCCGGTCCTACAATGAGCAGTTCTTC. Its translation is CASSLATRSYNEQFF.